This T cell receptor beta chain was found in a study of regulatory T cells in long-lasting Graves disease. As for time point: newly diagnosed GD, antithyroid drugs for less than 3 months. Scientists built the TCR library using RNA that was extracted from PBMCs. In this sample, this clonotype turned up many times. CDR3 length: 17 amino acids. Germline CDR1 and CDR2: SGHTA and FQGNSA. Trimming cost V 2 bases and J 0 bases; bases outside gene matches: 6. In building TCR beta libraries, iRepertoire HTBI primers were used together with Arm-PCR of CDR3 regions. TCRdb re-analysed the multiplex PCR reads in MiXCR, keeping a single row per CDR3 protein. The sample has around 250,000 distinct CDR3 sequences; around 21% are singletons.

The V call is TRBV7-2, the J call TRBJ2-1; 8 nucleotides match TRBD2. The receptor comes from a female donor with Graves disease. The sample was peripheral blood mononuclear cells (PBMCs), taken at new diagnosis, from a patient treated with antithyroid drugs. CDR3 amino acids: CASSLISGSPSYNEQFF. The CDR3 DNA is TGTGCCAGCAGCTTAATCAGCGGGAGTCCCTCCTACAATGAGCAGTTCTTC.